This T cell receptor beta chain originates from a study of blood T cell repertoires in COVID-19. At the level of the study: Samples representing acute and convalescent COVID-19 were sourced from the United States, Italy and Spain. Nucleic acid was either cDNA or gDNA, and it came from T cells, B-cell-depleted T cells, or PBMCs.

In the source study's methods: Amplification from reference gene primers served as the basis for estimated nucleated cell counts. The table came from immunoSEQ multiplex PCR; TCRdb's copy has only in-frame clones and leaves some out. V, J and clone size reflect that table, while D and trimming were determined from the DNA. The sample lists 80,000 to 95,000 clones, 70% to 90% seen once, with 17% in the top ten. Trimming left V 2 bases short and J 1 base short, with 15 bases between. CDR1 is SNHLY, CDR2 FYNNEI, per germline. The length of the CDR3 is 17 residues. The V and J genes are TRBV2 and TRBJ1-5; D uncertain. The receptor was derived from a human donor in a cohort sampled during active COVID-19. The source material was peripheral blood. CDR3 loop: CASSENFGSESNQPQHF. Here the CDR3 DNA reads TGTGCCAGCAGTGAAAATTTCGGGTCGGAGAGCAATCAGCCCCAGCATTTT.